This T cell receptor (delta chain) was profiled in a study of γδ T cells in repeated Plasmodium falciparum infection. Whole-study context: Each infection was followed by sampling at 21 days, plus baseline and some pre-infection draws.

This clone appeared a few times. This likely stems from a read error, as it lies one base from a far larger clone. This specimen includes other DNA sequences encoding the same CDR3. TCRdb fed the multiplex PCR reads to CATT. Among approximately 53,000 delta-chain clones listed, over 1.5% were seen once. The receptor's source is a pool of human donors (malaria-infected and uninfected, not separated). Sequenced sample: gamma-delta T cells from blood.

CDR3 sequence (DNA): TGCGCTCTTGGGAGCAACCTTTTTCACGTAAAAACCGATAAACTCATCTTT. Protein: CALGSNLFHVKTDKLIF. This sequence joins TRDV1 and TRDJ1, with D uncertain. The J gene was not available in TCRdb and was assigned here by matching the DNA to germline segments. The CDR3 consists of 17 residues. Germline-derived CDR1 and CDR2 are TSWWSYY and QGS.